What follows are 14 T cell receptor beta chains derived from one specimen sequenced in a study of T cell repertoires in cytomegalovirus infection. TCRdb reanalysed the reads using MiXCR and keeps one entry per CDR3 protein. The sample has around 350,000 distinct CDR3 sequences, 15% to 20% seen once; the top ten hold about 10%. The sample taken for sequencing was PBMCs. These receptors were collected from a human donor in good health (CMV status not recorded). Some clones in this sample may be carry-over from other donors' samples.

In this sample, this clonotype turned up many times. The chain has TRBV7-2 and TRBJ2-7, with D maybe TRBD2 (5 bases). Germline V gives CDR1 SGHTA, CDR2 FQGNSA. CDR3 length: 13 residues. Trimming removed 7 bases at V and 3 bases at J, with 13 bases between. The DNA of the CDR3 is TGTGCCAGCACCCCAATCGGGGTCTACGAGCAGTACTTC. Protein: CASTPIGVYEQYF. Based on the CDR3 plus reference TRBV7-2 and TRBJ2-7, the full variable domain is GAGVSQSPSNKVTEKGKDVELRCDPISGHTALYWYRQSLGQGLEFLIYFQGNSAPDKSGLPSDRFSAERTGGSVSTLTIQRTQQEDSAVYLCASTPIGVYEQYFGPGTRLTVT.

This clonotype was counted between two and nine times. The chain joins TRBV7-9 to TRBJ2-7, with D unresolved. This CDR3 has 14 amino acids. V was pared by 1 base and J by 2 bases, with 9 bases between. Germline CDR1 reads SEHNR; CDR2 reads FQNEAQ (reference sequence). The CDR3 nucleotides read TGTGCCAGCAGCTTAGAGGGATGGCCCTACGAGCAGTACTTC. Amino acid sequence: CASSLEGWPYEQYF.

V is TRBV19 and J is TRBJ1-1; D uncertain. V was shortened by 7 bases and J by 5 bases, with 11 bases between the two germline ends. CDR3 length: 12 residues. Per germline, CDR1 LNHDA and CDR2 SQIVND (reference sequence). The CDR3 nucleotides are TGTGCCAGTACGAGGGAGAGGACTGAAGCTTTCTTT. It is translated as CASTRERTEAFF.

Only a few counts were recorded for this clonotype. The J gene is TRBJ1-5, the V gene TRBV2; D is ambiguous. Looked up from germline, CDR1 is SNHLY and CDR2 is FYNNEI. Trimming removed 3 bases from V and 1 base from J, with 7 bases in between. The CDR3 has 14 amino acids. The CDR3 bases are TGTGCCAGCAGTGACCCTATAAGCAATCAGCCCCAGCATTTT. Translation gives CASSDPISNQPQHF.

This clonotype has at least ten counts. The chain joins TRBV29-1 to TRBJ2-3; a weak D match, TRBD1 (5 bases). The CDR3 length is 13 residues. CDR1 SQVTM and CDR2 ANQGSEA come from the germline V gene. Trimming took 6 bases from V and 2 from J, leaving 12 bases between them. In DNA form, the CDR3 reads TGCAGCGTCGAGCGTGGGGCCACAGATACGCAGTATTTT. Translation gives CSVERGATDTQYF.

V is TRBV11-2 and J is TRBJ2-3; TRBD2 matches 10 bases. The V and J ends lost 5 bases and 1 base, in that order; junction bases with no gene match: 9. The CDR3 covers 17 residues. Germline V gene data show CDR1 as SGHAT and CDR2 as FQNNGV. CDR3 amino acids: CASSHPPLAGGTDTQYF. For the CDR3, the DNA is TGTGCCAGCAGCCATCCTCCCCTAGCGGGGGGCACAGATACGCAGTATTTT.

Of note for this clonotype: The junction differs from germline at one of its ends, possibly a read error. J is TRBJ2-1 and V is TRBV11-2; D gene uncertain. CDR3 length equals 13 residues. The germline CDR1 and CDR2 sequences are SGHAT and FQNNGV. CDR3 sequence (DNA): TGTACCAGCAGCTTAGGGCGGTACAATGAGCAGTTCTTC. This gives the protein CTSSLGRYNEQFF.

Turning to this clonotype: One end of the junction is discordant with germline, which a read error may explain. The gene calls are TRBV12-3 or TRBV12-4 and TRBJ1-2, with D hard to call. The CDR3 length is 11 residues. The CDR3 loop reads CASTPTTGLHF. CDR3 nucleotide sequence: TGTGCCAGCACCCCAACGACCGGCCTTCACTTC.

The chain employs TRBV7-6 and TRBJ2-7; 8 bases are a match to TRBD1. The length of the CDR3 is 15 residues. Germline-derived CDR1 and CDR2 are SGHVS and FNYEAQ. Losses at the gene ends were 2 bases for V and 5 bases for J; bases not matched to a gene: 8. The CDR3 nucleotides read TGTGCCAGCAGCTTAAAGCCAGGGGGCAGCGACGAGCAGTACTTC. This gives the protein CASSLKPGGSDEQYF.

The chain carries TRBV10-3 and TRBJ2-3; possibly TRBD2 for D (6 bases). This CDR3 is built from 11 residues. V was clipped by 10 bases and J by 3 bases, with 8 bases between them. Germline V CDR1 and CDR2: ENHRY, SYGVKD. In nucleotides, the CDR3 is TGTGCCACCGGAGGGACAGATACGCAGTATTTT. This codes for CATGGTDTQYF.

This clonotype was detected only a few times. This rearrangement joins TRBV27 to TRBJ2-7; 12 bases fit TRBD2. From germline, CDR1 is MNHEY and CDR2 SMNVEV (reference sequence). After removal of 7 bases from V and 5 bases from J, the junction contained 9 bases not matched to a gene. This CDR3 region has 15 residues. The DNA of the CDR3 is TGTGCCAGCAAACGGACTAGCGGGGCCCTCCACGAGCAGTACTTC. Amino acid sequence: CASKRTSGALHEQYF.

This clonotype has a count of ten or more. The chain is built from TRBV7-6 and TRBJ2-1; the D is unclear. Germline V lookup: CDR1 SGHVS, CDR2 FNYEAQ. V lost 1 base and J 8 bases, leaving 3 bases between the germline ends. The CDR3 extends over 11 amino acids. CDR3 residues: CASSLVDEQFF. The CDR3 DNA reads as TGTGCCAGCAGCTTAGTGGATGAGCAGTTCTTC.

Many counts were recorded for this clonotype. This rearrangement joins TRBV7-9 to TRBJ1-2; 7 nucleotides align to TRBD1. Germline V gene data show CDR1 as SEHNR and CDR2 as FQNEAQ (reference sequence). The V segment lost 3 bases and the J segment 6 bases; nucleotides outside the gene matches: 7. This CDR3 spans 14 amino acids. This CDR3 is CASSFGTDLNGYTF. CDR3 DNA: TGTGCCAGCAGCTTTGGGACAGATTTGAATGGCTACACCTTC.

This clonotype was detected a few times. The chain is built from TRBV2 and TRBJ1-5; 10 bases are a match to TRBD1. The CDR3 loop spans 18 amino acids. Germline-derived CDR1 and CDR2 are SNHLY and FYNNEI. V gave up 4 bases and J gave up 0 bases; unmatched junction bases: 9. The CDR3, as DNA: TGTGCCAGCAGTGGGGCCGGGACAGGGGCCTATAGCAATCAGCCCCAGCATTTT. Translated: CASSGAGTGAYSNQPQHF.